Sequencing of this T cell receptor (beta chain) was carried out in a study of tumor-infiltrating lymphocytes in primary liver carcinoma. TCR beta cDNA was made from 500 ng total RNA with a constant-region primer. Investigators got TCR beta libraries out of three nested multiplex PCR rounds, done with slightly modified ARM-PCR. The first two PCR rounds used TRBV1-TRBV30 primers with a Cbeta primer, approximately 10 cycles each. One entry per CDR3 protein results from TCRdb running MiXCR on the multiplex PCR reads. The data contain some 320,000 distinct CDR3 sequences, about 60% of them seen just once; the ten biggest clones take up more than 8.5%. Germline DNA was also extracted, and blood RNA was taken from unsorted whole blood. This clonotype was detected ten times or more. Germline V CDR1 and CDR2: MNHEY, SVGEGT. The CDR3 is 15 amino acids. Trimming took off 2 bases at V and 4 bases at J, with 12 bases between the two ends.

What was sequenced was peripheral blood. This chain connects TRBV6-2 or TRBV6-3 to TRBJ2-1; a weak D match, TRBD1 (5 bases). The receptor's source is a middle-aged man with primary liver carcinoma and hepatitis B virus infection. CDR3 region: CASSYPTGVYNEQFF. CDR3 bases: TGTGCCAGCAGTTACCCCACAGGAGTATACAATGAGCAGTTCTTC.